This T cell receptor beta chain originates from a study of monozygotic twins with inflammatory bowel disease. Study-wide results and caveats: Repertoire similarity did not differ between concordant and discordant twins, possibly owing to limited power.

Blood samples, whole and unsorted for T cells, yielded the isolated total RNA. Worth noting for this clonotype: The antigen is unknown.

Germline CDR1 SGDLS, CDR2 YYNGEE. This CDR3 has 15 amino acids. From its re-call of the 5' RACE reads, TCRdb lists each CDR3 protein once, without DNA. The listing records roughly 150,000 distinct CDR3 sequences. The specimen was blood. The clonotype was recovered from a human donor with ulcerative colitis or Crohn's disease, or a healthy co-twin of an affected twin (not recorded which). The V and J genes are TRBV9 and TRBJ1-2; the D call from TCRdb, TRBD1, cannot be confirmed without DNA. The CDR3 sequence: CASSPSTGLNYGYTF.